Sequencing of this TCR beta chain was carried out in a study of blood T cell repertoires in COVID-19. Background on the study: The study drew acute and convalescent COVID-19 samples from the United States, Italy and Spain.

The V and J ends lost 0 bases and 2 bases, in that order; junction bases with no gene match: 7. CDR3 length: 16 residues. Looked up from germline, CDR1 is LGHNA and CDR2 is YSLEER. The assay was immunoSEQ multiplex PCR, and TCRdb's table has in-frame clones only and misses some. The sample yields 200,000 to 250,000 clones, roughly 84% seen once. This receptor was obtained from a middle-aged woman who had recovered from COVID-19. The sample taken for sequencing was peripheral blood. V usage is TRBV4-3 and J usage is TRBJ2-7, with 7 nucleotides matching TRBD2. CDR3 sequence: CASSQDGTSAPYEQYF. CDR3 coding DNA: TGCGCCAGCAGCCAAGATGGAACTAGCGCTCCCTACGAGCAGTACTTC.